This TCR beta chain was sequenced during a study of beta chain features in type 1 diabetes. In this sample, this clone turned up a few times. What it binds is not known. The isolated RNA, all of it, was reverse transcribed, so expressed TCRB transcripts were what got sequenced. Profiling relied on immunoSEQ multiplex PCR, and the TCRdb table lists in-frame clones only, not all of them. In the table there are 630,000 or so clones, about an eighth of which are singletons. Study-level points and caveats: Type 1 diabetes patients had TCRB CDR3s that were shorter (moderately but significantly so) in all four CD4+ subsets.

Trimming left V 2 bases short and J 0 bases short, with 8 bases between. The CDR3 covers 14 residues. Germline assignment: CDR1 MNHNY and CDR2 SVGAGI (reference sequence). The sequenced sample consisted of naive CD4+ T cells from blood. This clonotype originated in a man aged 18 to 29 with type 1 diabetes. This chain uses TRBV6-6 with TRBJ2-7; the D gene is possibly TRBD1 (5 bases). The CDR3 loop is CASSYRQSSYEQYF. The CDR3 nucleotides are TGTGCCAGCAGTTACCGACAGAGCTCCTACGAGCAGTACTTC.